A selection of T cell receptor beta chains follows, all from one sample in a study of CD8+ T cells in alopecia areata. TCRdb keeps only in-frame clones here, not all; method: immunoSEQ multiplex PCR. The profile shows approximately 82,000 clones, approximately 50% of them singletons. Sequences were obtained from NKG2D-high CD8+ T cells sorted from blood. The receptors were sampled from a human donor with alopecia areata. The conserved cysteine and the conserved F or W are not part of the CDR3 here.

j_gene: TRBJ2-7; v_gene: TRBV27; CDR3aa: ASSWGLADAYEQY
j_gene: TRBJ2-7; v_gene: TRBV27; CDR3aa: ASSTRGEGEQY
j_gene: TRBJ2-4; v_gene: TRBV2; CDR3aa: ASRGDIQY
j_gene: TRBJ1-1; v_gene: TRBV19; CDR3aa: ASSANRIGDTEAF
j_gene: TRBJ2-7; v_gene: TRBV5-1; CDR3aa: ASSLGLGDEQY
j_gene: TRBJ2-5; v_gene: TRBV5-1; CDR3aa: ASSLGALLPRQAQETQY
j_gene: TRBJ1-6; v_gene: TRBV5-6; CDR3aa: ASSSGLDYSPLH
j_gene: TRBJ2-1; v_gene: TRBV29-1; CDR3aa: SVVGTGLAGHYNEQF
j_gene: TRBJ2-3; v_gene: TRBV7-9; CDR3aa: ASSPPCCGSVQDTQY
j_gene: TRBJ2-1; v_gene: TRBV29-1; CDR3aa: SVGLAGYNEQF
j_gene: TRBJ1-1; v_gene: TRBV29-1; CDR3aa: SVAEGEAF
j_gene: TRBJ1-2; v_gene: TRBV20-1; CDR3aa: SAPPDYGYT
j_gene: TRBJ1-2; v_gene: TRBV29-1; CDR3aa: SVHGDYGYT
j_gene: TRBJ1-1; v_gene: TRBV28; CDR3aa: ASRADWNTEAF
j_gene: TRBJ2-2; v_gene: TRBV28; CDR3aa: ASSFRNTGELF
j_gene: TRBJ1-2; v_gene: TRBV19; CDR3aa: ASSQGFYGYT
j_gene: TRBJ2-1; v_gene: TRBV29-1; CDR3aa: SVEGTGLYNEQF
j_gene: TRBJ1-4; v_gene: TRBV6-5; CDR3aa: ASSGVANEKLF
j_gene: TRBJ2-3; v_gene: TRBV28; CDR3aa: ASSFGDTQY
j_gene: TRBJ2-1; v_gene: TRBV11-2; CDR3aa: ASRMTGDSYNEQF
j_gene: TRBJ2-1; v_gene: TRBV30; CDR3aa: AWSVWGAGKQF
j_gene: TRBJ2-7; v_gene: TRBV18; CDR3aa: ASSRGGADEQY
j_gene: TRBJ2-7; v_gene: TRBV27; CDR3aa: ASSFGVDSYEQY
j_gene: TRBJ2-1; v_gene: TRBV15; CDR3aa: ATSVGTGPTTEQF
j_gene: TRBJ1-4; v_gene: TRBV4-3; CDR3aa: ASSPAVRGMDEKLF
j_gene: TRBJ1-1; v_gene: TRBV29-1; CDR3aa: SVGLRPPLDPAF
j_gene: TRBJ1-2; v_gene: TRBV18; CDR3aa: ASSPRNLEGKAYGYT
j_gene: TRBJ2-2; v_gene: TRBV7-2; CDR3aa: ASSLVGGSRTGELF
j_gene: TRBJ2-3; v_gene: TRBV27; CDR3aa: ASQGPSAAQY